This T cell receptor beta chain was recovered during a study of T cell responses to AZD1222 COVID-19 vaccine. Here immunoSEQ multiplex PCR was the method, and the copy in TCRdb shows in-frame clones only, minus some. The data contain about 140,000 clones, around 90% of them seen just once; the ten biggest clones take up roughly 6%. As to this clone: The antigen is unknown.

Germline V gives CDR1 SGHVS, CDR2 FNYEAQ. Losses at the gene ends were 4 bases for V and 8 bases for J; bases not matched to a gene: 13. This CDR3 is built from 16 residues. Study-wide findings and caveats: Among the donors, most were white British and more were female, and clonal diversity was possibly underestimated.

The specimen was peripheral blood, collected on day 0 of AZD1222 vaccination. This chain uses TRBV7-6 with TRBJ2-1; 8 positions agree with TRBD2. This sequence was found in an adult in good health. CDR3 DNA: TGTGCCAGCAGCTGGGTCCGAGCGGGAGCAAGCTATGAGCAGTTCTTC. Translation: CASSWVRAGASYEQFF.